The 29 T cell receptor beta chains reported below all come from one sample, sequenced in a study of shared clonotypes between healthy human individuals. Produced via immunoSEQ multiplex PCR; TCRdb's table is partial and in-frame only. Here the sample spans around 720,000 clones, about three quarters being singletons. Sequencing was done on a sample of memory CD4+ T cells sorted from blood. The subset was: CD45RA-negative fraction. These receptors all come from a woman aged 30 to 39 in good health.

The chain employs TRBV5-1 and TRBJ2-5; 7 nucleotides match TRBD1. CDR1 and CDR2 from the germline V gene are SGHRS and YFSETQ. CDR3 size: 13 residues. Germline trimming cut 4 bases from V and 2 bases from J; bases unmatched to any gene: 2. CDR3 protein: CASSQGQQETQYF. Written as DNA, the CDR3 is TGCGCCAGCAGCCAGGGACAGCAAGAGACCCAGTACTTC.

The chain has TRBV6-5 and TRBJ1-6; D not resolved. There are 13 residues in the CDR3. CDR1 MNHEY and CDR2 SVGAGI come from the germline V gene. V lost 5 bases and J 11 bases, leaving 13 bases between the germline ends. Written as DNA, the CDR3 is TGTGCCAGCAGTACCGTTATCGGGACACCCCTCCACTTT. Its translation: CASSTVIGTPLHF.

The sample holds a few counts of this clone. The gene calls are TRBV5-1 and TRBJ2-4, with a possible D match to TRBD2 (5 bases). CDR3 length: 15 residues. Trimming pared 0 bases from V and 7 bases from J, leaving 14 bases between. Germline-derived CDR1 and CDR2 are SGHRS and YFSETQ. The chain's CDR3 is CASSLEYTGRNIQYF. The CDR3 DNA sequence: TGCGCCAGCAGCTTGGAATATACGGGAAGGAACATTCAGTACTTC.

The V call is TRBV6-5, the J call TRBJ2-3, with D unresolved. V shed 0 bases and J shed 2 bases, with 9 bases lying between them. Germline assignment: CDR1 MNHEY and CDR2 SVGAGI. CDR3 size: 15 residues. The CDR3 region is CASSYSKHLTDTQYF. The CDR3, as DNA: TGTGCCAGCAGTTACTCGAAGCATCTCACAGATACGCAGTATTTT.

The chain recombines TRBV7-2 with TRBJ2-3; tentatively, D is TRBD1 (6 bases). The germline V gene has CDR1 SGHTA and CDR2 FQGNSA. The CDR3 has 11 residues. V was clipped by 3 bases and J by 12 bases, with 10 bases between them. The CDR3 DNA is TGTGCCAGCAGCTTCTGGGGACACCAGTATTTT. As protein: CASSFWGHQYF.

CDR3 loop: CASSLRASGSIWELFF. The CDR3 DNA reads as TGTGCCAGCAGTTTACGGGCTAGCGGGAGTATCTGGGAGCTGTTTTTT. The V gene is TRBV27, the J gene TRBJ2-2, with 10 bases lining up with TRBD2. This CDR3 is built from 16 residues. Germline CDR1 and CDR2: MNHEY and SMNVEV (reference sequence). J gave up 9 bases and V 2 bases, and 9 bases lay outside the gene matches.

This clone was counted a single time. This chain connects TRBV28 to TRBJ2-1, with a possible D match to TRBD1 (6 bases). Trimming stripped 7 bases from V and 6 bases from J, with 19 bases between. Germline V gene data show CDR1 as MDHEN and CDR2 as SYDVKM. The CDR3 has 15 residues. The CDR3, as DNA: TGTGCCAGCAAGAGGGGGAGACAATTGGCCAATGAGCAGTTCTTC. It codes for CASKRGRQLANEQFF.

The chain couples TRBV5-1 to TRBJ1-4; no reliable D call. CDR1 is SGHRS, CDR2 YFSETQ, per germline. Trimming shortened V by 4 bases and J by 3 bases, and 10 bases separated the two germline ends. The CDR3 contains 14 residues. Here the CDR3 reads CASSPDGSNEKLFF. CDR3 DNA: TGCGCCAGCAGCCCGGACGGGTCTAATGAAAAACTGTTTTTT.

The chain couples TRBV6-6 to TRBJ2-7; 9 nucleotides agree with TRBD1. V shed 6 bases, J shed 7 bases, and the junction held 7 bases outside the gene matches. Germline V gene lookup returns CDR1 MNHNY and CDR2 SVGAGI (reference sequence). CDR3 length equals 13 residues. The CDR3 nucleotides read TGTGCCAGCAGATCCGGGACAGGGTTTGAGCAGTACTTC. This gives the protein CASRSGTGFEQYF.

This chain joins TRBV19 and TRBJ2-1, with 9 bases identical to TRBD2. Germline V gene data show CDR1 as LNHDA and CDR2 as SQIVND (reference sequence). The CDR3 length is 18 residues. With 3 bases clipped from V and 7 bases from J, the junction kept 16 bases outside the gene matches. The chain's CDR3 is CASSISNLAGGALNEQFF. In nucleotides, the CDR3 is TGTGCCAGTAGTATCTCCAATTTGGCGGGAGGGGCTTTGAATGAGCAGTTCTTC.

The rearrangement links TRBV5-4 to TRBJ2-3; 11 nucleotides align to TRBD2. CDR1 and CDR2 from the germline V gene are SGHNT and YYREEE (reference sequence). The CDR3 spans 16 residues. Trimming cost V 3 bases and J 4 bases; bases outside gene matches: 7. CDR3 in amino acids: CASSWVLAGDADTQYF. In DNA form, the CDR3 reads TGTGCCAGCAGCTGGGTACTAGCGGGAGACGCAGATACGCAGTATTTT.

This clone was seen a few times. This chain joins TRBV6-4 and TRBJ2-1; 7 bases fit TRBD2. Per germline, CDR1 MRHNA and CDR2 SNTAGT. Trimming removed 6 bases from V and 0 bases from J; junction bases left unmatched: 5. CDR3 size: 15 residues. DNA for the CDR3: TGTGCCAGCAGCCTTACTAGCGACTCCTACAATGAGCAGTTCTTC. This codes for CASSLTSDSYNEQFF.

The chain carries TRBV27 and TRBJ1-1, with D possibly being TRBD1 (5 bases). Looked up from germline, CDR1 is MNHEY and CDR2 is SMNVEV (reference sequence). The length of the CDR3 is 14 residues. V lost 0 bases to trimming and J lost 11 bases, with 16 bases between them. CDR3 amino acids: CASSLSTFGREAFF. In nucleotides, the CDR3 is TGTGCCAGCAGTTTATCGACTTTTGGCAGGGAGGCTTTCTTT.

The gene calls are TRBV18 and TRBJ2-5; D remains ambiguous. CDR1 is KGHSH, CDR2 LQKENI, per germline. Trimming stripped 2 bases from V and 5 bases from J, with 12 bases between. This CDR3 region has 14 residues. CDR3 sequence: CASSPSRGLETQYF. The CDR3 DNA follows: TGTGCCAGCTCACCATCTAGAGGTTTGGAGACCCAGTACTTC.

This clone turned up a few times. CDR3 loop: CASSMRGTEAFF. CDR3 in DNA: TGTGCCAGTAGTATGAGGGGGACTGAAGCTTTCTTT. The rearrangement links TRBV19 to TRBJ1-1; D is possibly TRBD1 (6 bases). The germline V gene encodes CDR1 LNHDA and CDR2 SQIVND (reference sequence). V shed 3 bases and J shed 5 bases, with 7 bases lying between them. The CDR3 contains 12 residues.

This chain joins TRBV27 and TRBJ2-7; D may correspond to TRBD1 or TRBD2 (6 bases each). Germline lookup yields CDR1 MNHEY and CDR2 SMNVEV (reference sequence). V was cut by 3 bases and J by 12 bases, with 24 bases left in between. The CDR3 covers 15 residues. CDR3 amino acids: CASSFTGNLFGGTYF. In DNA, the CDR3 is TGTGCCAGCAGTTTTACAGGGAATCTTTTTGGCGGGACGTACTTC.

This clone showed up just once. J is TRBJ2-1 and V is TRBV19; D uncertain. This CDR3 spans 13 amino acids. The germline V gene has CDR1 LNHDA and CDR2 SQIVND (reference sequence). CDR3 sequence reads: CATLSKYHNEQFF. CDR3 in DNA: TGTGCTACCTTAAGCAAGTACCACAATGAGCAGTTCTTC.

This chain links TRBV29-1 with TRBJ2-1; D not certain. V lost 4 bases to trimming and J lost 7 bases, with 11 bases between them. Germline lookup yields CDR1 SQVTM and CDR2 ANQGSEA. This CDR3 has 12 amino acids. CDR3 nucleotide sequence: TGCAGCGTTGGGCCCCCAAGGAATGAGCAGTTCTTC. Its translation: CSVGPPRNEQFF.

The chain carries TRBV6-5 and TRBJ1-1; D is unclear. The germline V gene encodes CDR1 MNHEY and CDR2 SVGAGI. Trimming shortened V by 2 bases and J by 0 bases, and 7 bases separated the two germline ends. CDR3 size: 14 residues. The CDR3 coding sequence is TGTGCCAGCAGTTACCAGCCTATGAACACTGAAGCTTTCTTT. Amino acid sequence: CASSYQPMNTEAFF.

This CDR3 reads CASSPDRNEKLFF. The CDR3 coding sequence is TGTGCCAGCAGTCCTGACAGGAATGAAAAACTGTTTTTT. The rearrangement joins TRBV7-2 to TRBJ1-4; D is possibly TRBD1 (6 bases). V was cut by 6 bases and J by 5 bases, with 10 bases left in between. The CDR3 totals 13 residues. Germline V CDR1 and CDR2: SGHTA, FQGNSA.

V and J are TRBV6-5 and TRBJ1-4, with D unclear. The CDR3 consists of 15 residues. Germline values: CDR1 MNHEY, CDR2 SVGAGI. V lost 2 bases and J lost 0, with 7 bases in between. The CDR3 is CASSYNLATNEKLFF. For the CDR3, the DNA is TGTGCCAGCAGTTACAACCTAGCAACTAATGAAAAACTGTTTTTT.

This clone has just one count. The rearrangement links TRBV2 to TRBJ2-3; 11 nucleotides match TRBD2. The CDR3 is 15 residues long. Trimming cost V 6 bases and J 1 base; bases outside gene matches: 3. CDR1 and CDR2 (germline): SNHLY, FYNNEI. DNA for the CDR3: TGTGCCAGCAGCCAGACTAGCGGGGGCACAGATACGCAGTATTTT. Its translation is CASSQTSGGTDTQYF.

This clone was seen a handful of times. CDR3 residues: CASSRGLAGITDTQYF. The CDR3 DNA reads as TGTGCCAGCAGCCGCGGACTAGCGGGAATCACAGATACGCAGTATTTT. V usage is TRBV9 and J usage is TRBJ2-3; TRBD2 matches 12 bases. Germline assignment: CDR1 SGDLS and CDR2 YYNGEE. This CDR3 is built from 16 residues. Trimming at V came to 4 bases and at J to 2 bases, leaving 5 bases not matched to a gene.

CDR3 residues: CASSPRGGWRGEQYF. The CDR3 DNA reads TGTGCCAGCAGCCCGAGGGGAGGGTGGAGGGGAGAGCAGTACTTC. The chain uses TRBV11-2 and TRBJ2-7; 7 bases match TRBD2. V shed 5 bases and J 7 bases; nucleotides not matched to a gene: 14. Germline loops: CDR1 SGHAT, CDR2 FQNNGV. The CDR3 is 15 residues long.

This chain connects TRBV14 to TRBJ2-1, with D perhaps matching TRBD2 (5 bases). This CDR3 is 15 amino acids long. The germline V and J ends were trimmed by 3 bases and 3 bases, with 12 bases remaining between them. Germline V gives CDR1 SGHDN, CDR2 FVKESK. The CDR3 reads CASSQMSGVYNEQFF. The CDR3 nucleotides are TGTGCCAGCAGCCAGATGAGCGGAGTCTACAATGAGCAGTTCTTC. The full variable domain, rest sourced from reference TRBV14 and TRBJ2-1, is EAGVTQFPSHSVIEKGQTVTLRCDPISGHDNLYWYRRVMGKEIKFLLHFVKESKQDESGMPNNRFLAERTGGTYSTLKVQPAELEDSGVYFCASSQMSGVYNEQFFGPGTRLTVL.

The chain links TRBV27 to TRBJ2-7; D tentatively fits TRBD1 or TRBD2 (5 bases each). The germline gives CDR1 MNHEY, CDR2 SMNVEV (reference sequence). CDR3 size: 13 residues. The germline V and J ends were trimmed by 10 bases and 2 bases, with 15 bases remaining between them. CDR3 loop: CAIRSGPTYEQYF. CDR3 sequence (DNA): TGTGCCATCAGATCGGGACCTACCTACGAGCAGTACTTC.

This clone was recorded only once. The V gene is TRBV20-1, the J gene TRBJ2-7; D gene uncertain. Deletions cut 3 bases from V and 6 bases from J, with 9 bases between. The CDR3 contains 11 residues. CDR1 and CDR2 (germline): DFQATT, SNEGSKA (reference sequence). DNA of the CDR3: TGCAGTGCTAGTACGGCTGGCGAGCAGTACTTC. Protein sequence: CSASTAGEQYF.

This clone showed up many times. This sequence joins TRBV27 and TRBJ1-1; 9 bases are a match to TRBD1. The junction had 6 bases not matched to a gene; V was cut back by 5 bases and J by 5 bases. CDR1 MNHEY and CDR2 SMNVEV come from the germline V gene (reference sequence). This CDR3 is built from 14 residues. CDR3 nucleotide sequence: TGTGCCAGCAGTAGCTGGGACAGGGAAACTGAAGCTTTCTTT. Amino acids: CASSSWDRETEAFF.

This clone has at least ten counts. The chain joins TRBV5-1 to TRBJ2-1; D may match TRBD1 or TRBD2 (5 bases each). Trimming cost V 2 bases and J 9 bases, with 12 bases left between them. The CDR3 runs 13 residues. Germline-derived CDR1 and CDR2 are SGHRS and YFSETQ. CDR3 nucleotides: TGCGCCAGCAGCTTCGGTAGGGGACCTGAGCAGTTCTTC. It yields the protein CASSFGRGPEQFF.